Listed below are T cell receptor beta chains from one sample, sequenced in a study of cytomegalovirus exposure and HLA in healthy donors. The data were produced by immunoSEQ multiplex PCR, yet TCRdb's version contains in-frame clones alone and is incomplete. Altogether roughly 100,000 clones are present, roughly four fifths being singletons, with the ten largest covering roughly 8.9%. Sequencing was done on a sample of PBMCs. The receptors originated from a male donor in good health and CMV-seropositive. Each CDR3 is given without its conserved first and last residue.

AISESERGGADTQY	TRBV10-3	TRBJ2-3
ASSSKQGLGLYEQY	TRBV6-6	TRBJ2-7
ASSSPRPTSGYEQY	TRBV7-2	TRBJ2-7
ASSIIRDINTGELF	TRBV19	TRBJ2-2
ASRWIGGTYEQY	TRBV28	TRBJ2-7
ASSPTGTRYGYT	TRBV11-2	TRBJ1-2
ASSPSNSPLH	TRBV19	TRBJ1-6
ASSVGAGRTDTQY	TRBV9	TRBJ2-3
ASRIQGAGYGYT	TRBV28	TRBJ1-2
ASSLRTSGGGEQF	TRBV6-6	TRBJ2-1
ASGLPRGGEQF	TRBV12-5	TRBJ2-1
ASSSETGGWETQY	TRBV11-2	TRBJ2-5
ASSEVEAQY	TRBV6-1	TRBJ2-5
ASSGLVVNTEAF	TRBV2	TRBJ1-1
ASSFQGPETQY	TRBV7-2	TRBJ2-5
ASSQEGGGQGRTDTQY	TRBV4-1	TRBJ2-3
ASSDRHGSGLGQY	TRBV19	TRBJ2-7
ASSLESGRWQEQY	TRBV7-2	TRBJ2-7
ASSLLADTDTQY	TRBV7-9	TRBJ2-3
ASSPSPTSGRGNEQF	TRBV4-3	TRBJ2-1
SVVSNTGELF	TRBV29-1	TRBJ2-2
ASSLTGQVNTEAF	TRBV7-2	TRBJ1-1
ATLRPGNTEAF	TRBV6-5	TRBJ1-1
ASSAQGD	TRBV2	TRBJ1-1
ASSDPNTDTQY	TRBV10-1	TRBJ2-3
SVVLAKSSGNTIY	TRBV29-1	TRBJ1-3
ASSLLDRSYNEQF	TRBV6-5	TRBJ2-1
AISDGSYEQY	TRBV10-3	TRBJ2-7
ASSRERYNEQF	TRBV11-3	TRBJ2-1
ASSPGLAWNTGELF	TRBV6-4	TRBJ2-2
VTAGETSYEQY	TRBV27	.
ASSRASDRGDYGYT	TRBV5-4	TRBJ1-2
ASSSGLAGDTDTQY	TRBV7-9	TRBJ2-3
ASSRILRLAGGTGELF	TRBV4-3	TRBJ2-2
ASRDRGASNEKLF	TRBV2	TRBJ1-4
AIGTNTGETQY	TRBV10-3	TRBJ2-5
ASSLHGQETQY	TRBV11-3	TRBJ2-5
ASTQGTHSGNTIY	TRBV2	TRBJ1-3
ASSQAETGELF	TRBV4-1	TRBJ2-2
ASSHVGQGTYGYT	TRBV4-3	TRBJ1-2
SVLGLAGGEQY	TRBV29-1	TRBJ2-7
ASRTTSGFTDTQY	TRBV6-5	TRBJ2-3
ASSLIPPWPGELF	TRBV27	TRBJ2-2